Shown below are 6 T cell receptor beta chains from a single sample sequenced in a study of cytomegalovirus exposure and HLA in healthy donors. The PCR used 60 Vbeta and 13 Jbeta primers. The data were produced by immunoSEQ multiplex PCR, yet TCRdb's version contains in-frame clones alone and is incomplete. The data hold about 180,000 clones, with under 90% observed a single time. Sequenced material: PBMCs. The receptors derive from a man aged 18 to 29 in good health and CMV-seronegative.

The rearrangement joins TRBV11-3 to TRBJ2-3, with 10 bases fitting TRBD2. After removal of 6 bases from V and 1 base from J, the junction contained 4 bases not matched to a gene. Per germline, CDR1 SGHNT and CDR2 YENEEA. CDR3 size: 15 residues. The CDR3 DNA reads as TGTGCCAGCAGTTATCTAGCGGGAGGCACAGATACGCAGTATTTT. Translated, it gives CASSYLAGGTDTQYF.

The chain is built from TRBV11-3 and TRBJ2-1, with D possibly matching TRBD2 (6 bases). This CDR3 region has 16 residues. With 0 bases removed from V and 0 bases from J, the gap between germline ends came to 9 bases. CDR1 is SGHNT, CDR2 YENEEA, per germline. The CDR3 here is CASSLDGDFSYNEQFF. CDR3 DNA sequence: TGTGCCAGCAGCTTAGATGGGGACTTCTCCTACAATGAGCAGTTCTTC.

This chain connects TRBV15 to TRBJ2-7, with D maybe TRBD1 (6 bases). V was shortened by 3 bases and J by 2 bases, with 29 bases between the two germline ends. CDR3 length: 20 amino acids. CDR1 and CDR2 (germline): LNHNV, YYDKDF (reference sequence). CDR3 residues: CATSRVFLPGHSVTTYEQYF. For the CDR3, the DNA is TGTGCCACCAGCAGGGTCTTTTTGCCGGGACATTCAGTTACGACCTACGAGCAGTACTTC.

The chain is built from TRBV6-6 and TRBJ2-3; TRBD2 matches 9 bases. V was pared by 0 bases and J by 5 bases, with 6 bases of the junction left unmatched. Per germline, CDR1 MNHNY and CDR2 SVGAGI (reference sequence). This CDR3 spans 16 amino acids. CDR3 bases: TGTGCCAGCAGTTACTCTAGCGGGAGTATGGAAGATACGCAGTATTTT. Translation gives CASSYSSGSMEDTQYF.

The chain couples TRBV7-2 to TRBJ2-7; 8 positions match TRBD2. The V and J ends lost 0 bases and 3 bases, in that order; junction bases with no gene match: 4. Germline CDR1 and CDR2: SGHTA and FQGNSA. The CDR3 is 15 amino acids. The CDR3 is CASSLAVAGGYEQYF. The CDR3 nucleotides are TGTGCCAGCAGCTTAGCGGTGGCGGGAGGCTACGAGCAGTACTTC.

The chain's CDR3 is CASSRDNEKLFF. As DNA, the CDR3 is TGCGCCAGCAGCCGGGACAACGAAAAACTGTTTTTT. V is TRBV5-1 and J is TRBJ1-4; possibly TRBD1 for D (6 bases). V lost 4 bases and J lost 8, with 9 bases in between. The germline V gene has CDR1 SGHRS and CDR2 YFSETQ. The CDR3 is made up of 12 amino acids.